This T cell receptor (beta chain) was sequenced for a study of T cells in Graves' hyperthyroidism and ophthalmopathy (dated by TCRdb to 2018 to 2020). Regarding the study in general: Peripheral blood was sampled at the time of initial diagnosis, prior to any treatment. To identify TCR V-J signatures that set the groups apart, the researchers used a discovery cohort of more than 95 patients, made up of 40 to 45 with Graves' ophthalmopathy and about 60 with stable Graves' hyperthyroidism. An independent validation cohort of about 20 hyperthyroidism patients and approximately 15 patients who later progressed to ophthalmopathy tested prospective prediction of ophthalmopathy. The 100 discovery patients were randomly split 7:3 into training and test sets. In about six Graves' hyperthyroidism patients, the study also compared T-cell repertoires from thyroid tissue with T-cell repertoires from blood. Following sampling, methimazole starting at 30 mg daily was given to hyperthyroidism patients, and high-dose intravenous methylprednisolone was given to ophthalmopathy patients. According to the paper, TCR Vbeta CDR3 sequencing was carried out on some 140 peripheral blood samples, which came from more than 40 ophthalmopathy, around 75 hyperthyroidism and 17 progressor patients. What the authors observed across the whole study: During validation, the model predicted progression to ophthalmopathy a median of around 6 months ahead of onset, with almost 71% sensitivity and about 72% specificity. A model built on a 13 V-J signature distinguished ophthalmopathy from stable hyperthyroidism, reaching 87.88% sensitivity and about 81% specificity in cross-validation and 80%/75% in testing. Blood samples also contained most of the expanded thyroid clonotypes (frequency above 0.001), which suggests that blood repertoires may reflect thyroid immune responses. Sample size was not statistically predetermined, and blinding of investigators to group allocation was not performed.

Ophthalmopathy patients had moderately to severely active disease, Clinical Activity Score of at least 3, NOSPECS grade of at least 4, and duration under 3 months. Patients with uncontrolled infections, other autoimmune diseases, pregnancy or lactation were excluded. Clinical symptoms, serum thyroxine and TRAb, thyroid ultrasound, and orbital computed tomography formed the basis for the diagnoses. PBMCs were separated from under 12 ml of fresh peripheral blood using Ficoll-Paque density gradient centrifugation. Total RNA was extracted with Trizol reagent, and quality was checked on an Agilent 2100 Bioanalyzer. The germline V and J ends show losses of 6 bases and 4 bases respectively, and no gene match explains 9 bases of the junction. Including cysteine and phenylalanine, the CDR3 has 15 amino acids. Kept here is only the CDR3 DNA, which spans 45 bases and is read in frame from base 1. This clonotype was observed at least ten times. Its antigen remains undetermined. Per-base quality was not reported, and no clone a single base away is much larger than it.

Amplification of TCR beta CDR3 regions was carried out from RNA transcripts. The TCR CDR3 was subjected to a first round of RT-PCR using the HTBI primer set and the Qiagen OneStep RT-PCR kit. Libraries were constructed in a second round of multiplex PCR, after which size selection and purification were performed. Sequencing of the libraries was done on an Illumina HiSeq2000 using paired-end 100 bp reads. The study's processing was this. Raw data were processed with SOAPnuke, discarding reads with adapters, uncalled bases, mean Phred below 15, or no exact constant-primer or identifier match. High-quality paired reads were merged with COPE v1.2.5, and unique nucleotide sequences were defined as clonotypes. MiTCR v1.1 was used to align the clonotypes against IMGT TRBV, TRBD and TRBJ reference segments. Only V-J combinations with frequency above 0.0001, covering about 99% of repertoires, were analysed. The TCS score was defined as the ratio of F50 (clonal expansion) to E x V (chaos), calculated using BLOSUM62-based TCRdist between CDR3 peptides within each V-J. Welch's t-statistics and random forest reduced some 510 V-J features to 13, which were used in a naive Bayes classifier (R e1071). TCRdb's own reprocessing of the public reads used fastp at Q25 and MiXCR and kept productive beta chains. Entries are consolidated by CDR3 protein sequence, retaining the most common genes and DNA. TCRdb, not the original authors, processed these V and J calls. For this sample the table gives fewer than 550,000 distinct CDR3 sequences, of which roughly 25% were detected only once. The top ten hold around 11% of the sample.

Recombination connected TRBV12-3 or TRBV12-4 to TRBJ1-2, with 9 central nucleotides matching TRBD1. Material: blood. This clonotype was sampled from a woman aged 25 to 45 with Graves' ophthalmopathy. The CDR3 region: CASSDPGTGIYGYTF. The sequenced DNA: TGTGCCAGCAGCGATCCCGGGACAGGGATCTATGGCTACACCTTC.